Presented here are 10 T cell receptor beta chains from one specimen sequenced in a study of cytomegalovirus exposure and HLA in healthy donors. A multiplex PCR was run with 60 Vbeta primers and 13 Jbeta primers. The protocol was immunoSEQ multiplex PCR, while the TCRdb copy is restricted to in-frame clones and leaves out a portion. Of about 83,000 clones listed, more than 60% are singletons. The sequenced sample consisted of PBMCs. These receptor sequences come from a man aged 18 to 29 in good health and CMV-seropositive.

This clone was recorded a few times. J is TRBJ1-1 and V is TRBV25-1, with D possibly matching TRBD1 (5 bases). Germline loops: CDR1 MGHDK, CDR2 SYGVNS. The CDR3 has 13 amino acids. Trimming stripped 2 bases from V and 8 bases from J, with 12 bases between. In DNA form, the CDR3 reads TGTGCCAGCAGTGAACTGGGGGGTAGGGAAGCTTTCTTT. Protein product: CASSELGGREAFF.

The chain uses TRBV5-8 and TRBJ1-5; D may be TRBD1 (6 bases). V gave up 4 bases and J gave up 4 bases, with 12 bases separating them. CDR3 length: 14 amino acids. The germline V gene encodes CDR1 SGHTS and CDR2 YDEGEE. The DNA of the CDR3 is TGTGCCAGCAGCGTCAGGGGAGTGAATCAGCCCCAGCATTTT. Residues: CASSVRGVNQPQHF.

The genes are TRBV29-1 and TRBJ1-1; D remains ambiguous. The CDR3 is 13 residues long. Germline V gives CDR1 SQVTM, CDR2 ANQGSEA. The V end was cut by 6 bases, the J end by 1 base, with 12 bases between. CDR3 in DNA: TGCAGCGTACCAAGGAGGAGGAACACTGAAGCTTTCTTT. This encodes CSVPRRRNTEAFF.

The V and J genes are TRBV28 and TRBJ1-1; 10 nucleotides line up with TRBD1. The CDR3 consists of 17 residues. V was clipped by 3 bases and J by 4 bases; unmatched bases: 11. The germline gives CDR1 MDHEN, CDR2 SYDVKM. CDR3: CASSFARQGARGTEAFF. The CDR3 nucleotides are TGTGCCAGCAGTTTCGCGAGACAGGGGGCAAGGGGCACTGAAGCTTTCTTT.

This clone was found a few times. This chain joins TRBV19 and TRBJ2-1; TRBD1 matches 7 bases. Germline CDR1 and CDR2: LNHDA and SQIVND (reference sequence). Trimming took 6 bases from V and 3 from J; bases not matched to a gene: 2. The CDR3 loop spans 13 amino acids. The chain's CDR3 is CASRTGSYNEQFF. The CDR3 region has the DNA TGTGCCAGTAGGACAGGGAGCTACAATGAGCAGTTCTTC.

The genes are TRBV4-1 and TRBJ2-1, with 8 positions matching TRBD1. The CDR3 totals 13 residues. Trimming took 4 bases from V and 11 from J; bases not matched to a gene: 7. Germline CDR1 is MGHRA and CDR2 is YSYEKL. The CDR3 here is CASSRTGNLKQFF. CDR3 DNA sequence: TGCGCCAGCAGCCGGACAGGGAACCTTAAGCAGTTCTTC.

This clone has only a few counts. The chain links TRBV5-1 to TRBJ2-5, with 8 bases identical to TRBD1. This CDR3 comprises 15 residues. In germline, CDR1 is SGHRS, CDR2 YFSETQ. The trim removed 3 bases at V and 4 bases at J, leaving 8 bases unmatched. This CDR3 is CASSSQGVSVETQYF. In DNA form, the CDR3 reads TGCGCCAGCAGCTCACAGGGGGTTTCGGTAGAGACCCAGTACTTC.

J is TRBJ2-2 and V is TRBV9; 8 bases match TRBD1. The V and J ends lost 3 bases and 4 bases, in that order; junction bases with no gene match: 2. The germline CDR1 and CDR2 sequences are SGDLS and YYNGEE. The CDR3 length is 14 residues. The DNA of the CDR3 is TGTGCCAGCAGCGGAACAGGGGGCACCGGGGAGCTGTTTTTT. Its protein product is CASSGTGGTGELFF.

The J gene is TRBJ1-1, the V gene TRBV6-5, with D perhaps matching TRBD1 (5 bases). Germline CDR1 MNHEY, CDR2 SVGAGI. V shed 0 bases and J shed 1 base, with 12 bases lying between them. The CDR3 length is 16 residues. CDR3 amino acids: CASSYSRGARNTEAFF. The CDR3 DNA reads TGTGCCAGCAGTTACTCAAGGGGCGCAAGGAACACTGAAGCTTTCTTT.

This clone appeared once. The J gene is TRBJ1-1, the V gene TRBV20-1, with unresolved D. Trimming stripped 1 base from V and 11 bases from J, with 11 bases between. The V gene's germline CDR1 is DFQATT and CDR2 SNEGSKA (reference sequence). This CDR3 has 11 amino acids. As DNA, the CDR3 is TGCAGTGCTAGAGTGGGCTCTGGGGCTTTCTTT. It encodes CSARVGSGAFF.